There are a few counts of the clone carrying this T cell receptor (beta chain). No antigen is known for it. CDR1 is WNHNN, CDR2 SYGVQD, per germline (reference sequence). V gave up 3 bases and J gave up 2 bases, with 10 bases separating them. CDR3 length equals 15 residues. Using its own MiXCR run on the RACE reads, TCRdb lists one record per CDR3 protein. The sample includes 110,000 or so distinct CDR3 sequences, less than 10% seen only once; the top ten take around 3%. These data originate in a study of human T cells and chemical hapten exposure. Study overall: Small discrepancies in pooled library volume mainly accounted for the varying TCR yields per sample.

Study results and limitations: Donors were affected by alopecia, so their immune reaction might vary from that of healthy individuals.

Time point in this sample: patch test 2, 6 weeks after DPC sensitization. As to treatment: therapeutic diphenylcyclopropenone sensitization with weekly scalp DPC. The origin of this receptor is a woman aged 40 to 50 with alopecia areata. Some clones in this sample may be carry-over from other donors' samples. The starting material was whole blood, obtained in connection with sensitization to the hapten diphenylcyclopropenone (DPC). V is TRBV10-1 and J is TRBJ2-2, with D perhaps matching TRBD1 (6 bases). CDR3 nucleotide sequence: TGCGCCAGCAGTGACCCCGGGACAAACACCGGGGAGCTGTTTTTT. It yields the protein CASSDPGTNTGELFF.